This TCR beta chain came from a study of blood T cell repertoires in COVID-19. About the study: Some COVID-19 samples were acute and others convalescent; all came from the United States, Italy and Spain. In each case, the material was cDNA or gDNA derived from T cells, B-cell-depleted T cells, or PBMCs.

Repertoires were generated with immunoSEQ multiplex PCR, while TCRdb's copy carries only in-frame clones and drops some. The repertoire consists of roughly 80,000 clones, with 81% occurring once and the leading ten covering roughly two fifths. Germline assignment: CDR1 GTSNPN and CDR2 SVGIG (reference sequence). Losses at the gene ends were 3 bases for V and 5 bases for J; bases not matched to a gene: 6. The CDR3 sequence is 15 residues long. Sequencing input: peripheral blood. The source of this sequence is a man aged 80 or over with acute or convalescent COVID-19. This rearrangement joins TRBV30 to TRBJ1-3, with TRBD1 matching 11 bases. CDR3 amino acids: CAWRTGTGGRNTIYF. CDR3 bases: TGTGCCTGGAGGACCGGGACAGGGGGGAGAAACACCATATATTTT. The whole variable domain, filled in from reference TRBV30 and TRBJ1-3, reads SQTIHQWPATLVQPVGSPLSLECTVEGTSNPNLYWYRQAAGRGLQLLFYSVGIGQISSEVPQNLSASRPQDRQFILSSKKLLLSDSGFYLCAWRTGTGGRNTIYFGEGSWLTVV.